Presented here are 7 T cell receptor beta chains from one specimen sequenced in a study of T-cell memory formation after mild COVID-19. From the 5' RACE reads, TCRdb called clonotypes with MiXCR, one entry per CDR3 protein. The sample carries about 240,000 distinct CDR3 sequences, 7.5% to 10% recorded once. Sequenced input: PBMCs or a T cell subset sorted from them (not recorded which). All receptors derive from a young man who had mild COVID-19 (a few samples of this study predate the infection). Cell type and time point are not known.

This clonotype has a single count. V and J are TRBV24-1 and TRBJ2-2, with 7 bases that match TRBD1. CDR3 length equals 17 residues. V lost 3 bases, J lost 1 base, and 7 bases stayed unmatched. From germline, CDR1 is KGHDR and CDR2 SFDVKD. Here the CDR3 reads CATSDPNRGENTGELFF. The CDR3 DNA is TGTGCCACCAGTGATCCGAACAGGGGAGAGAACACCGGGGAGCTGTTTTTT.

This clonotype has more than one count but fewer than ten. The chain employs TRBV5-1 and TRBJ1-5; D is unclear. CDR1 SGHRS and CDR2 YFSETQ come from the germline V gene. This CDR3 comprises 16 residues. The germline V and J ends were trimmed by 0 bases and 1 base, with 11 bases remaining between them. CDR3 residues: CASSLVPGLSNQPQHF. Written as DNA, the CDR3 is TGCGCCAGCAGCTTGGTCCCCGGTTTGAGCAATCAGCCCCAGCATTTT.

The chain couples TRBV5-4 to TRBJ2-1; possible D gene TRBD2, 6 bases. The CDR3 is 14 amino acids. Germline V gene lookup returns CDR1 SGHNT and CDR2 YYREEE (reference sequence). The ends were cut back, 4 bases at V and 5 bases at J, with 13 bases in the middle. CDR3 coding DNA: TGTGCCAGCAGCCCCCGGTCGGGGGACAATGAGCAGTTCTTC. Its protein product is CASSPRSGDNEQFF.

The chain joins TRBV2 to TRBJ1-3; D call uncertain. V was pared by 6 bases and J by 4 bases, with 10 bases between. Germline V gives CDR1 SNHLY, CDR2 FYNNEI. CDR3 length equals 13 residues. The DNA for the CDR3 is TGTGCCAGCAGAAGGGAGTTCGGAAACACCATATATTTT. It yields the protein CASRREFGNTIYF.

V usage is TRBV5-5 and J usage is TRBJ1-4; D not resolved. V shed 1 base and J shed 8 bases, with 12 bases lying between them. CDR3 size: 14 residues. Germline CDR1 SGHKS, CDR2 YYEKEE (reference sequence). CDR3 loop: CASSLSWVQEKLFF. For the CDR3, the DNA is TGTGCCAGCAGCTTGTCCTGGGTTCAAGAAAAACTGTTTTTT.

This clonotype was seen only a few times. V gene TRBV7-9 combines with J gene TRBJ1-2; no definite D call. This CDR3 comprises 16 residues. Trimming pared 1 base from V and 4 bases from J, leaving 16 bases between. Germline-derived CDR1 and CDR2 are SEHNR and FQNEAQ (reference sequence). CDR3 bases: TGTGCCAGCAGCTTAGGCTTGACAACCGGGTCCTATGGCTACACCTTC. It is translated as CASSLGLTTGSYGYTF.

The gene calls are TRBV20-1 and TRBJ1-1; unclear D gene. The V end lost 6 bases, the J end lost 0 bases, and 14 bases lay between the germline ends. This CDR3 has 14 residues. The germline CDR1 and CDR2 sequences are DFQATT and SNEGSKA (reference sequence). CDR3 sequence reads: CSAPVDGMNTEAFF. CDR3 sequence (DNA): TGCAGTGCCCCCGTAGATGGGATGAACACTGAAGCTTTCTTT.